The 15 T cell receptor beta chains below come from one sample, sequenced in a study of beta chain features in type 1 diabetes (dated by TCRdb to the late 2010s). The paper as a whole reports these results and caveats: In all four CD4+ subsets, TCRB CDR3 length was moderately but significantly shorter in type 1 diabetes patients.

Libraries were constructed by the immunoSEQ multiplex PCR assay. The entire amount of isolated RNA was reverse transcribed using the High Capacity cDNA Reverse Transcription Kit, so the sequenced TCRB transcripts were expressed ones. Imported from immuneACCESS, the table was reduced by TCRdb to in-frame sequences with V and J called. These copies leave out some clones; in studies compared against another copy, an unresolved V gene accounts for under half, and the cause of the remainder is not known. Across this sample there are about 270,000 clones, with 14% seen only once. The top ten clones comprise 0.015% to 0.02% of the sample. No antigen is known for these receptors. Sequenced: naive CD4+ T cells from blood. This specimen's cell subset or site label, per the study, means: true naive CD4+ T cells. The receptors derive from a young man with type 1 diabetes.

This clone was detected a few times. The chain recombines TRBV28 with TRBJ2-7; TRBD2 matches 7 bases. Germline CDR1 and CDR2: MDHEN and SYDVKM. The CDR3 contains 15 residues. The V gene end was trimmed by 7 bases and the J gene end by 0 bases; junction bases not matched to a gene: 9. As DNA, the CDR3 is TGTGCCAGCACCAATTCAGCGGGAAGCTCCTACGAGCAGTACTTC. Translation gives CASTNSAGSSYEQYF.

V usage is TRBV4-3 and J usage is TRBJ2-6; D ambiguous. Trimming shortened V by 4 bases and J by 0 bases, and 13 bases separated the two germline ends. The length of the CDR3 is 17 residues. Germline V gives CDR1 LGHNA, CDR2 YSLEER. This CDR3 reads CASSLIYAASGANVLTF. The CDR3 region has the DNA TGCGCCAGCAGCCTTATCTACGCTGCCTCTGGGGCCAACGTCCTGACTTTC.

V usage is TRBV5-1 and J usage is TRBJ1-2; weak D call: TRBD1 (6 bases). Trimming removed 2 bases from V and 3 bases from J, with 26 bases in between. Germline CDR1 SGHRS, CDR2 YFSETQ. The CDR3 extends over 19 amino acids. The CDR3 DNA sequence: TGCGCCAGCAGCTTCACCCCCAAAACAGGGTTTTTAGGCGACTATGGCTACACCTTC. It is translated as CASSFTPKTGFLGDYGYTF.

The sample holds a few counts of this clone. V usage is TRBV4-3 and J usage is TRBJ1-4; D not resolved. The CDR3 runs to 14 residues. V lost 0 bases to trimming and J lost 5 bases, with 7 bases between them. CDR1 is LGHNA and CDR2 is YSLEER in the germline V gene. In DNA form, the CDR3 reads TGCGCCAGCAGCCAAGACCTGAGAAATGAAAAACTGTTTTTT. Translating gives CASSQDLRNEKLFF.

CDR3 DNA sequence: TGTGCCAGCTCACCACCGGAGACTGAAGAGACCCAGTACTTC. It is translated as CASSPPETEETQYF. This chain connects TRBV18 to TRBJ2-5, with no clear D. Germline CDR1 KGHSH, CDR2 LQKENI. The CDR3 is 14 amino acids. Trimming left V 0 bases short and J 3 bases short, with 8 bases between.

DNA of the CDR3: TGTGCCAGCAGCACTACGATCTTAGAGGAGCTGTTTTTT. Amino acid sequence: CASSTTILEELFF. The chain uses TRBV7-8 and TRBJ2-2; D not certain. V lost 5 bases and J lost 10, with 14 bases in between. This CDR3 has 13 residues. Germline CDR1 is SGHVS and CDR2 is FQNEAQ.

This clone was found a few times. The chain has TRBV7-6 and TRBJ1-3; a possible D gene is TRBD1 (6 bases). V lost 0 bases and J 0 bases, leaving 9 bases between the germline ends. Germline CDR1 reads SGHVS; CDR2 reads FNYEAQ. The CDR3 sequence is 16 residues long. The CDR3 DNA is TGTGCCAGCAGCTTAGCGACAGGCAACTCTGGAAACACCATATATTTT. Its protein product is CASSLATGNSGNTIYF.

V gene TRBV6-5 combines with J gene TRBJ2-3, with 8 nucleotides matching TRBD2. With V trimmed by 6 bases and J by 2 bases, 4 bases remained unmatched. Looked up from germline, CDR1 is MNHEY and CDR2 is SVGAGI. The CDR3 contains 14 residues. CDR3 nucleotide sequence: TGTGCCAGCAGGCTTAGCGGGACCACAGATACGCAGTATTTT. Translation gives CASRLSGTTDTQYF.

There are a few counts of this clone. The V gene is TRBV18, the J gene TRBJ2-7; weak D call: TRBD2 (7 bases). Trimming took off 2 bases at V and 4 bases at J, with 15 bases between the two ends. CDR3 size: 15 residues. Germline CDR1 reads KGHSH; CDR2 reads LQKENI. CDR3 region: CASSPGGERGYEQYF. Written as DNA, the CDR3 is TGTGCCAGCTCACCAGGGGGCGAGCGGGGTTACGAGCAGTACTTC. Based on the CDR3 plus reference TRBV18 and TRBJ2-7, the full variable domain is NAGVMQNPRHLVRRRGQEARLRCSPMKGHSHVYWYRQLPEEGLKFMVYLQKENIIDESGMPKERFSAEFPKEGPSILRIQQVVRGDSAAYFCASSPGGERGYEQYFGPGTRLTVT.

This clone was seen more than once but under ten times. The gene calls are TRBV7-2 and TRBJ2-5; D may be TRBD1 (6 bases). The V gene's germline CDR1 is SGHTA and CDR2 FQGNSA. This CDR3 is built from 13 residues. V was clipped by 3 bases and J by 5 bases, with 10 bases between them. The CDR3 nucleotides are TGTGCCAGCAGCTTTCTAAGGGGGGAGACCCAGTACTTC. Translation gives CASSFLRGETQYF.

The V and J genes are TRBV28 and TRBJ2-7; 10 bases map to TRBD1. Unmatched junction bases numbered 8, after V lost 4 bases and J lost 8 bases. The CDR3 spans 14 residues. Germline V gene sequence: CDR1 MDHEN, CDR2 SYDVKM. Here the CDR3 reads CASSSRDRGVKQYF. CDR3 sequence (DNA): TGTGCCAGCAGTTCTCGGGACAGGGGCGTGAAGCAGTACTTC.

This clone was observed a few times. The J gene is TRBJ2-5, the V gene TRBV4-2; TRBD2 matches 9 bases. Per the germline V gene, CDR1 is LGHNA and CDR2 is YNFKEQ. The V gene end was trimmed by 4 bases and the J gene end by 0 bases; junction bases not matched to a gene: 12. The CDR3 extends over 18 amino acids. CDR3 sequence: CASSRIGASGDYQETQYF. As DNA, the CDR3 is TGTGCCAGCAGCCGAATCGGGGCTAGCGGGGATTACCAAGAGACCCAGTACTTC.

This CDR3 is CSTTGLGSTDTQYF. CDR3 bases: TGCAGCACAACAGGGCTAGGGAGCACAGATACGCAGTATTTT. The chain links TRBV29-1 to TRBJ2-3; TRBD1 is a possible D gene (6 bases). Trimming removed 8 bases from V and 0 bases from J, with 15 bases in between. The germline V gene encodes CDR1 SQVTM and CDR2 ANQGSEA. This CDR3 has 14 amino acids.

The sample holds a few counts of this clone. The J gene is TRBJ1-2, the V gene TRBV5-1, with D uncertain. The germline V gene has CDR1 SGHRS and CDR2 YFSETQ. V lost 0 bases to trimming and J lost 12 bases, with 18 bases between them. This CDR3 contains 14 residues. In nucleotides, the CDR3 is TGCGCCAGCAGCTTGGAAAGAGGGCCAGGTAAAGACACCTTC. It codes for CASSLERGPGKDTF.

This clone showed up just a few times. This chain connects TRBV29-1 to TRBJ2-5; tentative D call: TRBD2 (6 bases). Germline V gene sequence: CDR1 SQVTM, CDR2 ANQGSEA. The CDR3 extends over 13 amino acids. The V and J ends lost 6 bases and 5 bases respectively, with 16 bases between them. The CDR3 DNA reads TGCAGCGTCCGACGGCTTCGGGAGGAGACCCAGTACTTC. Its protein product is CSVRRLREETQYF.